Below, 26 T cell receptor beta chains from the same sample are listed, as sequenced in a study of blood T cell repertoires in COVID-19. Clones were read by immunoSEQ multiplex PCR, and TCRdb kept only the in-frame ones, dropping some. Of roughly 500,000 clones listed, roughly 89% were seen once; the top ten hold 0.8% to 0.9%. The sample comprised peripheral blood. These receptor sequences come from a man between 18 and 35 years old with COVID-19, enrolled during active disease.

V gene TRBV29-1 combines with J gene TRBJ1-1, with D tentatively TRBD1 (5 bases). The CDR3 is 13 amino acids. Germline CDR1 is SQVTM and CDR2 is ANQGSEA. Between the trimmed V and J ends, which lost 4 bases and 4 bases, there was a span of 13 bases. The CDR3: CSVGEGQGTEAFF. The CDR3 DNA reads as TGCAGCGTTGGAGAGGGGCAGGGCACTGAAGCTTTCTTT. Complete variable domain (other parts from reference TRBV29-1 and TRBJ1-1): SAVISQKPSRDICQRGTSLTIQCQVDSQVTMMFWYRQQPGQSLTLIATANQGSEATYESGFVIDKFPISRPNLTFSTLTVSNMSPEDSSIYLCSVGEGQGTEAFFGQGTRLTVV.

The chain is built from TRBV29-1 and TRBJ2-1; 8 positions match TRBD2. Germline loops: CDR1 SQVTM, CDR2 ANQGSEA. The CDR3 length is 13 residues. V dropped 7 bases and J dropped 3; count of bases not matched to a gene: 5. CDR3 sequence reads: CSGGLADYNEQFF. The DNA of the CDR3 is TGCAGCGGAGGACTAGCAGACTACAATGAGCAGTTCTTC.

This clone has a handful of counts. The rearrangement joins TRBV2 to TRBJ2-1; D is perhaps TRBD2 (6 bases). Deletions cut 6 bases from V and 1 base from J, with 13 bases between. This CDR3 comprises 15 residues. Germline V gene lookup returns CDR1 SNHLY and CDR2 FYNNEI. CDR3 DNA: TGTGCCAGCAGGGAGAGGACTACTTCCTACAATGAGCAGTTCTTC. Protein product: CASRERTTSYNEQFF.

The CDR3 is CASSSQGGQETQYF. The CDR3 DNA reads as TGCGCCAGCAGTTCACAGGGCGGCCAAGAGACCCAGTACTTC. This chain joins TRBV10-1 and TRBJ2-5, with D perhaps TRBD1 (6 bases). V was pared by 5 bases and J by 1 base, with 11 bases between. From germline, CDR1 is WNHNN and CDR2 SYGVQD (reference sequence). The CDR3 contains 14 residues.

This chain links TRBV5-8 with TRBJ2-3; 12 bases line up with TRBD2. J was trimmed by 2 bases and V by 0 bases; bases with no gene match: 4. Germline V gene sequence: CDR1 SGHTS, CDR2 YDEGEE. This CDR3 has 17 residues. DNA of the CDR3: TGTGCCAGCAGCTTGGACGGACTAGCGGGGCCCACAGATACGCAGTATTTT. This encodes CASSLDGLAGPTDTQYF.

Comments on this clone: Distinct nucleotide sequences in the sample also encode this CDR3. The chain carries TRBV5-1 and TRBJ2-4; no firm D call. CDR1 is SGHRS and CDR2 is YFSETQ in the germline V gene. V lost 0 bases, J lost 5 bases, and 6 bases lay in between. The length of the CDR3 is 13 residues. The CDR3 region has the DNA TGCGCCAGCAGCTTGGGAGGCGAAAACATTCAGTACTTC. Protein: CASSLGGENIQYF.

This chain joins TRBV19 and TRBJ2-3; 9 bases agree with TRBD1. Germline CDR1 and CDR2: LNHDA and SQIVND (reference sequence). CDR3 length: 16 residues. J lost 6 bases, V lost 4 bases, and 11 bases had no gene match. CDR3 DNA: TGTGCCAGTAGTACCTCGGGACAGGGCATTGGTGATACGCAGTATTTT. This sequence encodes CASSTSGQGIGDTQYF.

The chain is built from TRBV6-4 and TRBJ2-2; possibly TRBD2 for D (6 bases). This CDR3 contains 15 residues. Germline CDR1 is MRHNA and CDR2 is SNTAGT. Trimming took 4 bases from V and 4 from J, leaving 13 bases between them. For the CDR3, the DNA is TGTGCCAGCAGTGCTGGACTAATAGGCACCGGGGAGCTGTTTTTT. It is translated as CASSAGLIGTGELFF.

V and J are TRBV6-6 and TRBJ2-7, with 8 bases lining up with TRBD1. The V segment lost 2 bases and the J segment 4 bases; nucleotides outside the gene matches: 4. The CDR3 runs 14 residues. Germline assignment: CDR1 MNHNY and CDR2 SVGAGI (reference sequence). The CDR3 DNA reads TGTGCCAGCAGTTACATAGGACAGGGTTACGAGCAGTACTTC. It yields the protein CASSYIGQGYEQYF.

The rearrangement links TRBV14 to TRBJ2-5; TRBD1 matches at 8 bases. The CDR3 contains 15 residues. J lost 5 bases, V lost 8 bases, and 13 bases had no gene match. Germline CDR1 and CDR2: SGHDN and FVKESK. The CDR3 loop is CASGSQGARGETQYF. The CDR3 DNA is TGTGCCAGCGGCTCCCAGGGGGCGCGTGGGGAGACCCAGTACTTC.

This rearrangement joins TRBV7-9 to TRBJ2-2; 8 bases are a match to TRBD1. The CDR3 has 14 amino acids. CDR1 SEHNR and CDR2 FQNEAQ come from the germline V gene (reference sequence). The V and J ends lost 1 base and 6 bases, in that order; junction bases with no gene match: 1. The CDR3, as DNA: TGTGCCAGCAGCTTAGAACAGGGGGCCGGGGAGCTGTTTTTT. Translation: CASSLEQGAGELFF.

The chain has TRBV7-9 and TRBJ2-7, with 12 positions matching TRBD1. The CDR3 has 14 residues. J gave up 7 bases and V 5 bases, and 6 bases lay outside the gene matches. Germline V CDR1 and CDR2: SEHNR, FQNEAQ (reference sequence). The CDR3 is CASSPGQGAGEQYF. In DNA form, the CDR3 reads TGTGCCAGCAGCCCGGGACAGGGGGCGGGTGAGCAGTACTTC.

This clone has just one count. The V gene is TRBV12-3 or TRBV12-4, the J gene TRBJ2-3, with unresolved D. The CDR3 has 12 amino acids. V gave up 5 bases and J gave up 6 bases, with 9 bases separating them. The CDR3 sequence is CASSLQADTQYF. CDR3 bases: TGTGCCAGCAGTCTCCAGGCGGATACGCAGTATTTT.

V usage is TRBV5-4 and J usage is TRBJ2-5; TRBD2 matches at 13 bases. Unmatched junction bases numbered 12, after V lost 4 bases and J lost 3 bases. The germline gives CDR1 SGHNT, CDR2 YYREEE (reference sequence). The CDR3 contains 18 residues. CDR3 region: CASSDPGTSGNGKETQYF. In DNA, the CDR3 is TGTGCCAGCAGCGACCCCGGGACTAGCGGGAACGGCAAAGAGACCCAGTACTTC.

This clone showed up just once. The CDR3 here is CASSFGGRSGNTIYF. In nucleotides, the CDR3 is TGTGCCAGCAGCTTCGGAGGGCGTTCTGGAAACACCATATATTTT. The chain couples TRBV11-2 to TRBJ1-3; no reliable D call. CDR1 is SGHAT, CDR2 FQNNGV, per germline. The CDR3 is 15 amino acids. The germline V and J ends were trimmed by 3 bases and 1 base, with 10 bases remaining between them.

The rearrangement links TRBV18 to TRBJ1-4, with TRBD1 identical over 10 bases. Germline assignment: CDR1 KGHSH and CDR2 LQKENI. The V segment lost 6 bases and the J segment 2 bases; nucleotides outside the gene matches: 6. The CDR3 extends over 16 amino acids. In nucleotides, the CDR3 is TGTGCCAGCTCCGCGGGACAGGGGAAGACTAATGAAAAACTGTTTTTT. Translated: CASSAGQGKTNEKLFF.

This clone showed up just a few times. V usage is TRBV15 and J usage is TRBJ1-5; D is possibly TRBD1 (6 bases). The CDR3 spans 14 residues. V was shortened by 5 bases and J by 0 bases, with 8 bases between the two germline ends. Germline V gene lookup returns CDR1 LNHNV and CDR2 YYDKDF (reference sequence). This CDR3 is CATSQGYSNQPQHF. The CDR3 coding sequence is TGTGCCACCAGCCAGGGGTATAGCAATCAGCCCCAGCATTTT.

The count of this clone is one. The gene calls are TRBV29-1 and TRBJ2-1, with unresolved D. The V and J ends lost 4 bases and 0 bases respectively, with 7 bases between them. The CDR3 spans 13 residues. Looked up from germline, CDR1 is SQVTM and CDR2 is ANQGSEA. CDR3 nucleotide sequence: TGCAGCGTTGTACCCGGCTCCTACAATGAGCAGTTCTTC. The encoded protein is CSVVPGSYNEQFF.

J is TRBJ1-3 and V is TRBV19; a weak D match, TRBD1 (5 bases). CDR3 length: 14 amino acids. CDR1 LNHDA and CDR2 SQIVND come from the germline V gene (reference sequence). Trimming shortened V by 5 bases and J by 4 bases, and 12 bases separated the two germline ends. This CDR3 reads CASSSGDSGNTIYF. The CDR3, as DNA: TGTGCCAGTAGTTCTGGAGACAGCGGAAACACCATATATTTT.

CDR3 sequence: CASSYAGTGTEAFF. DNA of the CDR3: TGTGCCAGCAGTTACGCTGGGACTGGCACTGAAGCTTTCTTT. The chain carries TRBV6-6 and TRBJ1-1; a weak D match, TRBD1 (5 bases). This CDR3 is 14 amino acids long. Germline lookup yields CDR1 MNHNY and CDR2 SVGAGI (reference sequence). Trimming removed 2 bases at V and 4 bases at J, with 11 bases between.

This clone has a single count. The same CDR3 also results from other DNA sequences found in this sample. The chain carries TRBV12-3 or TRBV12-4 and TRBJ1-1, with 9 bases fitting TRBD1. V shed 5 bases and J 4 bases; nucleotides not matched to a gene: 2. The CDR3 contains 13 residues. The CDR3 sequence is CASSVTGGTEAFF. As DNA, the CDR3 is TGTGCCAGCAGTGTGACAGGGGGCACTGAAGCTTTCTTT.

This chain links TRBV5-1 with TRBJ2-7, with 7 nucleotides matching TRBD1. Unmatched junction bases numbered 1, after V lost 4 bases and J lost 0 bases. The CDR3 is 13 residues long. Germline V CDR1 and CDR2: SGHRS, YFSETQ. The CDR3 DNA reads TGCGCCAGCAGCCCAGGGGGCTCCTACGAGCAGTACTTC. It codes for CASSPGGSYEQYF.

The genes are TRBV6-5 and TRBJ2-1, with 9 positions matching TRBD2. The J segment lost 4 bases and the V segment lost 7 bases, leaving 5 bases of the junction unmatched. From germline, CDR1 is MNHEY and CDR2 SVGAGI. This CDR3 contains 14 residues. The CDR3 DNA reads as TGTGCCAGCAACAGACTAGCGGTATACAATGAGCAGTTCTTC. This codes for CASNRLAVYNEQFF.

The chain links TRBV6-5 to TRBJ2-7, with 10 bases matching TRBD2. V trimming: 6 bases; J trimming: 4 bases; junction bases outside the gene matches: 9. Germline-derived CDR1 and CDR2 are MNHEY and SVGAGI. This CDR3 is built from 15 residues. CDR3 region: CASSATLAGVYEQYF. In nucleotides, the CDR3 is TGTGCCAGCAGCGCCACCCTAGCGGGGGTTTACGAGCAGTACTTC.

There are a few counts of this clone. This chain uses TRBV6-5 with TRBJ1-1; perhaps TRBD1 as D (5 bases). Germline CDR1 and CDR2: MNHEY and SVGAGI. The V and J ends lost 9 bases and 2 bases respectively, with 13 bases between them. The CDR3 is 13 residues long. The CDR3 region is CASTRTHNTEAFF. The CDR3 DNA reads as TGTGCCAGTACTCGGACACACAACACTGAAGCTTTCTTT.

V gene TRBV5-4 combines with J gene TRBJ2-5; 14 bases fit TRBD2. CDR1 is SGHNT and CDR2 is YYREEE in the germline V gene (reference sequence). The CDR3 is 17 residues long. Trimming cost V 4 bases and J 9 bases; bases outside gene matches: 14. CDR3 nucleotide sequence: TGTGCCAGCAGCCTAGGGACTAGCGGGGGATCCATTGCGCCCCAGTACTTC. Protein product: CASSLGTSGGSIAPQYF.